These T cell receptor beta chains were read from a single sample in a study of T cells after yellow fever vaccination. MiXCR, run by TCRdb on the 5' RACE reads, gives a single entry per CDR3 protein. The profile shows hundreds of thousands of distinct CDR3 sequences, about a sixth of them singletons. The source was PBMCs, collected roughly 5 days after the first yellow fever vaccination. The receptor source for this set is a man between 18 and 35 years old who received the YFV17D yellow fever vaccine. Both conserved end residues are part of each CDR3. D genes are given only for firm matches. For some rows the clone size is stated as once, few or many, or as a class when expanded; others skip it.

CASSLWGARTDTQYF,TGTGCCAGCAGCTTATGGGGGGCGAGGACAGATACGCAGTATTTT,TRBJ2-3,TRBV7-9,NA,NA
CASSYRAGRSNQPQHF,TGTGCCAGCAGTTACCGAGCCGGTCGCAGCAATCAGCCCCAGCATTTT,TRBJ1-5,TRBV6-2/TRBV6-3,NA,NA
CASRAKPGQTDRGTEAFF,TGTGCCAGCAGAGCTAAACCGGGACAGACCGATCGAGGCACTGAAGCTTTCTTT,TRBJ1-1,TRBV11-1,few,TRBD1
CSATTPTGKGYTF,TGCAGTGCGACGACCCCAACAGGGAAGGGCTACACCTTC,TRBJ1-2,TRBV20-1,NA,NA
CASSFRWDIHF,TGTGCCAGCAGCTTCCGATGGGACATACATTTT,TRBJ2-2,TRBV7-9,few,NA
CASSTDRGGFGYTF,TGCGCCAGCAGCACGGACAGGGGAGGATTTGGCTACACCTTC,TRBJ1-2,TRBV5-1,few,TRBD1
CASSQDTRNGQYF,TGTGCCAGCAGCCAAGATACCCGGAATGGCCAGTACTTC,TRBJ2-5,TRBV4-2,NA,NA
CASSYSLTGNTIYF,TGTGCCAGCAGTTACTCCCTTACAGGAAACACCATATATTTT,TRBJ1-3,TRBV6-5,NA,NA
CASSLTGDRNQPQHF,TGTGCCAGCAGCTTAACGGGGGACAGAAATCAGCCCCAGCATTTT,TRBJ1-5,TRBV7-3,NA,TRBD1
CASSSGTTSDTQYF,TGTGCCAGCAGTTCCGGGACTACTTCAGATACGCAGTATTTT,TRBJ2-3,TRBV6-2/TRBV6-3,NA,TRBD2
CASSHATGGSGYGYTF,TGCGCCAGCAGCCATGCTACAGGGGGCTCGGGCTATGGCTACACCTTC,TRBJ1-2,TRBV4-1,few,TRBD1
CAMSSGIYNEQFF,TGTGCCATGTCTAGCGGGATTTACAATGAGCAGTTCTTC,TRBJ2-1,TRBV10-3,few,TRBD2
CASSLSPGTETQYF,TGTGCCAGCAGCTTATCCCCAGGGACAGAGACCCAGTACTTC,TRBJ2-5,TRBV11-2,few,NA
CSSSSGTSKLETQYF,TGTTCCAGTAGTAGCGGGACATCAAAACTGGAGACCCAGTACTTC,TRBJ2-5,TRBV19,NA,TRBD2
CASSIRQGEVTQYF,TGTGCCAGCAGCATCCGACAGGGCGAAGTGACCCAGTACTTC,TRBJ2-5,TRBV7-2,few,TRBD1
CATRRTGAYYNEQFF,TGTGCCACCAGGAGGACAGGGGCGTACTACAATGAGCAGTTCTTC,TRBJ2-1,TRBV15,few,TRBD1
CASSPPGLADYNEQFF,TGTGCCAGCTCACCACCGGGTCTAGCGGACTACAATGAGCAGTTCTTC,TRBJ2-1,TRBV18,NA,TRBD2